This TCR beta chain was identified during a study of OX40 agonist ivuxolimab in advanced cancers. About the research overall: The patients' treatment was ivuxolimab, an agonistic anti-OX40 (CD134) antibody. One patient with hepatocellular carcinoma and two with cutaneous melanoma, three in all, had partial responses.

Anyone with autoimmune disease history or systemic immunosuppression was excluded. The data were produced by immunoSEQ multiplex PCR, yet TCRdb's version contains in-frame clones alone and is incomplete. The table has 50,000 to 65,000 clones, about nine tenths seen once. The CDR3 is made up of 19 amino acids. Trimming left V 4 bases short and J 3 bases short, with 28 bases between. The V call is TRBV23-1, the J call TRBJ2-7; D may be TRBD2 (5 bases). TRBV23-1 is assigned to the ORF class and has an uncertain function. This TCR was recovered from an adult with an advanced solid tumor such as melanoma, head and neck, liver or kidney cancer. The sample here was CD4+ or CD8+ T cells sorted from blood, taken in a trial of the OX40 agonist ivuxolimab. The CDR3 reads CASSPFPLVGEKPNYEQYF. DNA of the CDR3: TGCGCCAGCAGTCCTTTTCCACTCGTTGGGGAGAAACCTAACTACGAGCAGTACTTC.